Listed below are T cell receptor beta chains from one sample, sequenced in a study of T cells after yellow fever vaccination. TCRdb itself ran the 5' RACE reads through MiXCR, one entry per CDR3 protein. The sample gives around 320,000 distinct CDR3 sequences, around 10% of which show up once; over 3% is in the top ten. The input for sequencing was CD4+ T cells sorted from PBMCs, taken 5 days after the yellow fever booster vaccination. These receptors were obtained from a man between 18 and 29 years old who received the YFV17D yellow fever vaccine. CDR3s leave out the opening cysteine and the closing phenylalanine or tryptophan. Each record gives: V gene, clone size, CDR3 length, CDR3 protein. For some rows the clone size is stated as once, few or many, or as a class when expanded; others skip it.

TRBV18 . 11 ASSPSTPTGYT
TRBV20-1 many 11 SARTAAAETQY
TRBV7-2 many 13 ASSPRDSGGRTQY
TRBV5-1 few 11 ASSYGTQETQY
TRBV5-6 many 14 ASSSSLAGGVQPQH
TRBV5-1 many 12 ASRGPGTTDTQY
TRBV20-1 . 12 SAVLAGGKETQY
TRBV20-1 few 14 SARFPVGGTYNEQF
TRBV7-2 . 11 ASSHDPGSPLH
TRBV5-1 many 10 ASSLGSSPLH
TRBV12-3/TRBV12-4 . 11 ASRQGWSYEQY
TRBV3-1 . 11 ASSPDRTSEAF
TRBV7-2 many 12 ASSIAGATGELF
TRBV12-3/TRBV12-4 . 12 ASTGQGQQQPQH
TRBV29-1 . 10 SVVGYNYGYT
TRBV5-4 many 12 ASSLDLVTGELF
TRBV29-1 many 10 SIGTNTDTQY
TRBV7-2 . 14 ASSRTGTGGMKTQY
TRBV27 . 15 ASSSHLGGGPTDTQY
TRBV7-2 . 12 ASSLVTRTDTQY
TRBV18 few 10 ASSPQRDEQF
TRBV9 . 13 ASSAREYSYNEQF
TRBV23-1 . 12 ASSPWTGGYEQY
TRBV12-3/TRBV12-4 . 11 ASSFTADYGYT
TRBV7-2 many 12 ASSFQRGQETQY
TRBV6-6 . 13 ASSNRGGATGELF
TRBV9 . 15 ASSVVGGRPYTDTQY
TRBV12-3/TRBV12-4 few 10 ASSRAGDTQY
TRBV7-2 few 13 ASSPRSSGVDTQY
TRBV6-2/TRBV6-3 . 10 ASRTGHQPQH
TRBV6-5 many 12 ASRPGTENTEAF
TRBV3-1 few 12 ASSQAISYNEQF
TRBV19 . 15 ASSIGLGQGPDQPQH
TRBV29-1 . 9 SVFRADTQY
TRBV5-1 . 15 ASSLFGGNLVSDTQY
TRBV5-4 many 11 ASSLGGSYGYT
TRBV12-3/TRBV12-4 . 11 ASSFGGPTEAF
TRBV5-6 few 14 ASSLGYMTVYNEQF
TRBV7-2 . 12 ASSRDRAKDEQY
TRBV7-2 many 13 ASSPGAVSTDTQY